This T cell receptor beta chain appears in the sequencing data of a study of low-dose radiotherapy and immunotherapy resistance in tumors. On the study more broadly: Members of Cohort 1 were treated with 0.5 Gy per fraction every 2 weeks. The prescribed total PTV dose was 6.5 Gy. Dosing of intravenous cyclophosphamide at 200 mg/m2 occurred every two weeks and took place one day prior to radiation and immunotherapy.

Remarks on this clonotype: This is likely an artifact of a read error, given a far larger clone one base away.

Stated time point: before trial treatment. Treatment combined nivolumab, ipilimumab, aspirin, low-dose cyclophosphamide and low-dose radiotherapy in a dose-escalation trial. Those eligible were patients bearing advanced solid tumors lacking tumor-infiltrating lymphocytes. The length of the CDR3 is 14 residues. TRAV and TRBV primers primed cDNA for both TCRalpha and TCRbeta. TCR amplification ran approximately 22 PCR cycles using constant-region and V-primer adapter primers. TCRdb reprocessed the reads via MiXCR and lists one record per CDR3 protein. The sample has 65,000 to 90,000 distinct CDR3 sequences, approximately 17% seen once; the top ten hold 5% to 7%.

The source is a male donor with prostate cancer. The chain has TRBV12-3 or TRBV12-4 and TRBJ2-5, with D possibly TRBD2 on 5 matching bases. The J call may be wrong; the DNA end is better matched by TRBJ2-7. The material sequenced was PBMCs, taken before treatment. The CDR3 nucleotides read TGTCCCAGCAGTACGGGGTTTGGGGTGAACGAGCAGTACTTC. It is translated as CPSSTGFGVNEQYF.